This TCR beta chain emerged from a study of T-cell reconstitution after alpha-beta-depleted transplantation in children. Study-wide findings and caveats: Several hundred expanded graft clones reportedly supplied alpha-beta T cells about two months after transplant. A year post-transplant, T-cell counts and diversity derived mostly from newly produced T cells. Some patients' high day-60 TCRbeta diversity was attributed to recipient cells surviving conditioning.

The V segment lost 0 bases and the J segment 4 bases; nucleotides outside the gene matches: 0. The germline gives CDR1 KGHSH, CDR2 LQKENI. The CDR3 has 14 residues. The sample holds many counts of this clonotype. Its target is not known. Unique molecular identifiers were incorporated into the prepared TCRbeta library. From the PCR reads, TCRdb called clonotypes with MiXCR, one entry per CDR3 protein. This table has roughly 150,000 distinct CDR3 sequences, around 10% appearing once. This receptor was taken from a boy aged 2 to 10 with acute myeloid leukemia, due to receive a stem cell transplant. Sequences were derived from PBMCs, sampled before TCRalphabeta/CD19-depleted stem cell transplant. The V and J genes are TRBV18 and TRBJ2-7; TRBD2 matches at 10 bases. CDR3 protein: CASSPPGLAYEQYF. For the CDR3, the DNA is TGTGCCAGCTCACCACCGGGACTAGCGTACGAGCAGTACTTC. Based on the CDR3 plus reference TRBV18 and TRBJ2-7, the full variable domain is NAGVMQNPRHLVRRRGQEARLRCSPMKGHSHVYWYRQLPEEGLKFMVYLQKENIIDESGMPKERFSAEFPKEGPSILRIQQVVRGDSAAYFCASSPPGLAYEQYFGPGTRLTVT.